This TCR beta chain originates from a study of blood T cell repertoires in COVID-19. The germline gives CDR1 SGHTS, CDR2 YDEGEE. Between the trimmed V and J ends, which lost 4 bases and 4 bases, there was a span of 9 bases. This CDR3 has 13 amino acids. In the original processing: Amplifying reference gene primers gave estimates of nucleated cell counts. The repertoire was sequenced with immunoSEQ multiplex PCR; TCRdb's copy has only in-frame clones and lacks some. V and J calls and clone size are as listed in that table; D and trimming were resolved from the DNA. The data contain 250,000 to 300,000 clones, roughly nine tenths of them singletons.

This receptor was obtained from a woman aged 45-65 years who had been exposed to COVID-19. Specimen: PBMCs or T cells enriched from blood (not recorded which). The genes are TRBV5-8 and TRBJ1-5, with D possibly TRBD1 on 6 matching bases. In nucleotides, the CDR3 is TGTGCCAGCAGCCCCGACAGGAATCAGCCCCAGCATTTT. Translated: CASSPDRNQPQHF.